One and the same sample provided the 6 T cell receptor beta chains below, sequenced in a study of vaccination and CD4 T cells after COVID-19. Cultured CD4+ T-cell DNA underwent Oncomine TCR Beta short-read sequencing. MiXCR, applied by TCRdb to the PCR reads, yields one record per CDR3 protein. The sample has 7,500 to 8,500 distinct CDR3 sequences, around three fifths seen once. These receptors' targets are unknown. Described treatment: 10-day PBMC culture with coronavirus spike peptide pools or control peptides (ViraFEST assay). This specimen consisted of cultured CD4+ T cells from blood, obtained after SARS-CoV-2 vaccination. The receptors come from a human donor with COVID-19.

The chain has TRBV7-9 and TRBJ2-5; 10 nucleotides line up with TRBD2. The CDR3 covers 14 residues. The germline V gene encodes CDR1 SEHNR and CDR2 FQNEAQ (reference sequence). V shed 3 bases, J shed 4 bases, and the junction held 2 bases outside the gene matches. DNA for the CDR3: TGTGCCAGCAGCTTCCTAGCGGGGGCAGAGACCCAGTACTTC. It codes for CASSFLAGAETQYF. Combining the CDR3 with reference TRBV7-9 and TRBJ2-5 gives the whole variable domain DTGVSQNPRHKITKRGQNVTFRCDPISEHNRLYWYRQTLGQGPEFLTYFQNEAQLEKSRLLSDRFSAERPKGSFSTLEIQRTEQGDSAMYLCASSFLAGAETQYFGPGTRLLVL.

The chain joins TRBV2 to TRBJ1-6, with D possibly TRBD1 on 5 matching bases. The CDR3 extends over 15 amino acids. V lost 7 bases and J 13 bases, leaving 23 bases between the germline ends. Germline V gene sequence: CDR1 SNHLY, CDR2 FYNNEI. The DNA of the CDR3 is TGTGCCAGCAACCCAGTTGGGGGAGTAGGATCGCCCCTCCACTTT. Amino acid sequence: CASNPVGGVGSPLHF.

The V and J genes are TRBV6-1 and TRBJ2-4; D perhaps matches TRBD2 (6 bases). Per germline, CDR1 MNHNS and CDR2 SASEGT. The CDR3 extends over 13 amino acids. Trimming stripped 10 bases from V and 15 bases from J, with 25 bases between. This CDR3 is CATTPEGGLRTYF. The CDR3 DNA reads as TGTGCCACCACCCCAGAGGGAGGTCTTCGTACGTACTTC.

J is TRBJ2-1 and V is TRBV21-1. TRBV21-1 represents a pseudogene. There are 16 residues in the CDR3. The DNA of the CDR3 is TGTGCCAGCAGCAACCACCCTACAGACTCCTACAATGAGCAGTTCTTC. Protein sequence: CASSNHPTDSYNEQFF.

The rearrangement uses TRBV6-1 and TRBJ1-6; maybe TRBD1 (6 bases). Germline CDR1 reads MNHNS; CDR2 reads SASEGT. This CDR3 region has 15 residues. V dropped 7 bases and J dropped 6 bases, with 16 bases sitting between them. CDR3 coding DNA: TGTGCCAGCAAATATCTCCAGGGGATTAATTCACCCCTCCACTTT. This codes for CASKYLQGINSPLHF.

The chain carries TRBV6-5 and TRBJ2-3; D unresolved. There are 19 residues in the CDR3. Germline CDR1 is MNHEY and CDR2 is SVGAGI. Trimming stripped 2 bases from V and 0 bases from J, with 21 bases between. For the CDR3, the DNA is TGTGCCAGCAGTTACGGTATAGCTGCTCTTCAGTCTAGCACAGATACGCAGTATTTT. Translation: CASSYGIAALQSSTDTQYF.